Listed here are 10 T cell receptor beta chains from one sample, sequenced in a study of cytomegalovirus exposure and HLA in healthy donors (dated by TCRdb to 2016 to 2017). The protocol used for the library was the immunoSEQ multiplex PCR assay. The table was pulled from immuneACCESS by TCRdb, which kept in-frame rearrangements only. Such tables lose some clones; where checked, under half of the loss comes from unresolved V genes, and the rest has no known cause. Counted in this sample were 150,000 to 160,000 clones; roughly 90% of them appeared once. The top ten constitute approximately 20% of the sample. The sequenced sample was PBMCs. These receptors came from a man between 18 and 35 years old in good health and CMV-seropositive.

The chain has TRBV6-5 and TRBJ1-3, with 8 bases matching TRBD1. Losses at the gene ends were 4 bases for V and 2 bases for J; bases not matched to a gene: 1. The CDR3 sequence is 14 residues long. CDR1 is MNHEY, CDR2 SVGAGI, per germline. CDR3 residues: CASSLTGAGNTIYF. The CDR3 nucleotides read TGTGCCAGCAGTTTGACAGGGGCTGGAAACACCATATATTTT.

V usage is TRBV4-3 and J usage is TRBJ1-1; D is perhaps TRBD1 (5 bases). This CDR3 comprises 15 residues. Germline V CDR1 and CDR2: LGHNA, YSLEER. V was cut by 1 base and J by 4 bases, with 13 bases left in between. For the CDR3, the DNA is TGCGCCAGCAGCCAAGGGGGCAGGGTCGGCACTGAAGCTTTCTTT. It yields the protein CASSQGGRVGTEAFF.

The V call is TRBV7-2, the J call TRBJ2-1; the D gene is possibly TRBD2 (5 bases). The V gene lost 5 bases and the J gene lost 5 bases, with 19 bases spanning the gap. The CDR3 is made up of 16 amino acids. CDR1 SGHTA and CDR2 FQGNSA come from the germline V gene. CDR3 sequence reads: CASSASRDAGNNEQFF. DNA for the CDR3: TGTGCCAGCAGCGCATCCCGGGATGCTGGAAACAATGAGCAGTTCTTC.

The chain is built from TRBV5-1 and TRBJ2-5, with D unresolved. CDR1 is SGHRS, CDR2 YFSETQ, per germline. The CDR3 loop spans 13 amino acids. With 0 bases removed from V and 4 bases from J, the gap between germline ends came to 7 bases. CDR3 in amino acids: CASSLGHTETQYF. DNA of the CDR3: TGCGCCAGCAGCTTGGGACACACAGAGACCCAGTACTTC.

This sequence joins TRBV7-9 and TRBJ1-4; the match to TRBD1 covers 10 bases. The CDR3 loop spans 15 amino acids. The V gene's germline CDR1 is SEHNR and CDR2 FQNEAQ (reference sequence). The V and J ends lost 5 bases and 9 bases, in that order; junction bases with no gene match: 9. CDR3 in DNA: TGTGCCAGCAGCGAGGGGGACAGGGGCTCGCAAAAACTGTTTTTT. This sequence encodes CASSEGDRGSQKLFF.

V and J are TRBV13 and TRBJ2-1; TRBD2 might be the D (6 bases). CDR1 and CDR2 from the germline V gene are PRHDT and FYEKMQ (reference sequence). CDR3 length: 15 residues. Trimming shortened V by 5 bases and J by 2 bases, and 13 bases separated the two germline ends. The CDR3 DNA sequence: TGTGCCAGCAGCACGGGGACTTCCCCCTACAATGAGCAGTTCTTC. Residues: CASSTGTSPYNEQFF.

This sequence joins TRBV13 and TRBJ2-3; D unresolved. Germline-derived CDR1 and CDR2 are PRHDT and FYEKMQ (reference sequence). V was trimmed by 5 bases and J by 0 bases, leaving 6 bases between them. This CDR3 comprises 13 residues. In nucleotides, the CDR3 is TGTGCCAGCAGCGTCTCTAGCACAGATACGCAGTATTTT. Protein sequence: CASSVSSTDTQYF.

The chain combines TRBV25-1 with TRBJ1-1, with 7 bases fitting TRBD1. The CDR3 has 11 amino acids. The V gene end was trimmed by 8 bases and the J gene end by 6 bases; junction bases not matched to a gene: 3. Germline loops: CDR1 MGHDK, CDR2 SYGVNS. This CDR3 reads CASSGGPEAFF. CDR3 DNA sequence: TGTGCCAGCTCAGGGGGTCCTGAAGCTTTCTTT.

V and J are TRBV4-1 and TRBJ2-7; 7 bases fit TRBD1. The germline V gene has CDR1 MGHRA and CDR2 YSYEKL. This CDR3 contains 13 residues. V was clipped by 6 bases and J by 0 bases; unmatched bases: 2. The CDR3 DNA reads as TGCGCCAGCAGGGGACAGCGCTCCTACGAGCAGTACTTC. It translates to CASRGQRSYEQYF.

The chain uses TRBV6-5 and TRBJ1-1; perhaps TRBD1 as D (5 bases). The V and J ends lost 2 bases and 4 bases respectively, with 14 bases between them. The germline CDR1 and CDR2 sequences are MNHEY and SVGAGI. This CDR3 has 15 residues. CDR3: CASSYLGGGRTEAFF. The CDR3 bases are TGTGCCAGCAGTTACCTCGGGGGAGGTCGCACTGAAGCTTTCTTT.